Detailed here is one T cell receptor beta chain. Its antigen is still unknown. The investigators reverse transcribed all of the isolated RNA, so they sequenced expressed TCRB transcripts. Here immunoSEQ multiplex PCR was the method, and the copy in TCRdb shows in-frame clones only, minus some. The profile shows fewer than 400,000 clones, roughly 8% of them singletons. The sample originates from a study of beta chain features in type 1 diabetes. Whole-study results and caveats: Patients and controls would be equally affected if PCR favored shorter templates.

V gave up 9 bases and J gave up 1 base; unmatched junction bases: 5. The CDR3 covers 14 residues. The germline V gene has CDR1 MDHEN and CDR2 SYDVKM. One heparinised blood draw averaging about 116 mL was given by each donor. Purities in excess of 95% were seen in all sorted populations. The sequenced sample consisted of central memory CD4+ T cells from blood. The TCR comes from a woman under 30 in good health. The chain links TRBV28 to TRBJ2-3; TRBD2 matches at 9 bases. The CDR3 region is CASSIAGGTDTQYF. CDR3 nucleotide sequence: TGTGCCAGTTCGATAGCGGGAGGCACAGATACGCAGTATTTT.